This TCR beta chain was sequenced during a study of regulatory T cells in long-lasting Graves disease. A note on this clonotype: Its antigen is not identified. Likely a read error: the CDR3 ends without its conserved phenylalanine or tryptophan.

Germline V gene lookup returns CDR1 SGHTA and CDR2 FQGNSA. J gave up 5 bases and V 5 bases, and 4 bases lay outside the gene matches. CDR3 length: 13 amino acids. Study results and limitations: When disease was persistent, TRBV28, TRBJ1-2 and TRBJ2-5 were the favored segments.

The time point is: newly diagnosed GD, antithyroid drugs for less than 3 months. Extracted RNA from PBMCs served as the source of the TCR library. Libraries of TCR beta came from iRepertoire HTBI primers plus Arm-PCR of CDR3 regions. TCRdb re-called the multiplex PCR reads with MiXCR, one entry per CDR3 protein. The profile shows some 370,000 distinct CDR3 sequences, approximately 12% of them singletons. The sample was also reused in another study, on T cells in Graves' hyperthyroidism and ophthalmopathy. From that paper: If no ophthalmopathy progression occurred within 18 months, Graves' hyperthyroidism was stable.

The sequence was obtained from a woman aged 18 to 35 with Graves disease. Sequencing used peripheral blood mononuclear cells (PBMCs), obtained at new diagnosis, from a patient treated with antithyroid drugs. V and J are TRBV7-2 and TRBJ2-5; 8 bases match TRBD1. The CDR3 reads CASSLWTGETQYS. The CDR3 coding sequence is TGTGCCAGCAGCCTTTGGACAGGGGAGACCCAGTACTCC.